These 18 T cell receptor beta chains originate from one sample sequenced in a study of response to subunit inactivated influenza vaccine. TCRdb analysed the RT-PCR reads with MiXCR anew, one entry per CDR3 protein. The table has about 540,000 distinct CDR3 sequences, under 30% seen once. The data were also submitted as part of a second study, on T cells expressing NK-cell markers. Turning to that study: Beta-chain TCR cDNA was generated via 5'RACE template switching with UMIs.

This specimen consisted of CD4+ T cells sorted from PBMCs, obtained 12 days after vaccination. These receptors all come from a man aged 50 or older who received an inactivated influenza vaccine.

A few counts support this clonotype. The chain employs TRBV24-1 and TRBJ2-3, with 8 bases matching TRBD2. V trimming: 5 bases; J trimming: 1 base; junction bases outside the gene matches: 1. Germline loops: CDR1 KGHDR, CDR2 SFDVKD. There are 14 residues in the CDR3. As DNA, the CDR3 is TGTGCCACCAGTGTGACTAGCGGCACAGATACGCAGTATTTT. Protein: CATSVTSGTDTQYF.

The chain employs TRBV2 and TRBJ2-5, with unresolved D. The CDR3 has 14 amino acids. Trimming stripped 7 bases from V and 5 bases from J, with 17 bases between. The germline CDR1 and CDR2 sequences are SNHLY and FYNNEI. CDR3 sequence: CASKLSPSRETQYF. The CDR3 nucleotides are TGTGCCAGCAAACTAAGCCCTAGTAGGGAGACCCAGTACTTC.

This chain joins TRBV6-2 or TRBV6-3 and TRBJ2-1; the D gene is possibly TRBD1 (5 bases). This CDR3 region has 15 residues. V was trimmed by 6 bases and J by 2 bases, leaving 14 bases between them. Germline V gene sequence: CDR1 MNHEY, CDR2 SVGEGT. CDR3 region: CASSRTRTTYNEQFF. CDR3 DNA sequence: TGTGCCAGCAGCAGGACAAGGACCACCTACAATGAGCAGTTCTTC.

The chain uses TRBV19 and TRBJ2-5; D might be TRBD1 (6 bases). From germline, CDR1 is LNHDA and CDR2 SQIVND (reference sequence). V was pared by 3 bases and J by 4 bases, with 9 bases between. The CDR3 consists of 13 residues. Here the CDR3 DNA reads TGTGCCAGTAGTATCATCAGGGGAGAGACCCAGTACTTC. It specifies CASSIIRGETQYF.

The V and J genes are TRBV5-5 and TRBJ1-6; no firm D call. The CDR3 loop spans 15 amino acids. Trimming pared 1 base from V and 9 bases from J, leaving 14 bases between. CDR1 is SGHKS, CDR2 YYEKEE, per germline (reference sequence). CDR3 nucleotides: TGTGCCAGCAGCTTGTATATGGAAGACCTTTCACCCCTCCACTTT. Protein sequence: CASSLYMEDLSPLHF. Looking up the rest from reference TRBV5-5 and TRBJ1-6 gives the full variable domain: DAGVTQSPTHLIKTRGQQVTLRCSPISGHKSVSWYQQVLGQGPQFIFQYYEKEERGRGNFPDRFSARQFPNYSSELNVNALLLGDSALYLCASSLYMEDLSPLHFGNGTRLTVT.

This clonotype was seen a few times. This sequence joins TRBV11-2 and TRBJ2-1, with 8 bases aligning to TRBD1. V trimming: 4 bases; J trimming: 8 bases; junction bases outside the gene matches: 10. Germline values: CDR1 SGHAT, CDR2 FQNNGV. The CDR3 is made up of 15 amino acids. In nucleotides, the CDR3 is TGTGCCAGCAGCTCCCGACAGGGGTTGGTAGATGAGCAGTTCTTC. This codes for CASSSRQGLVDEQFF.

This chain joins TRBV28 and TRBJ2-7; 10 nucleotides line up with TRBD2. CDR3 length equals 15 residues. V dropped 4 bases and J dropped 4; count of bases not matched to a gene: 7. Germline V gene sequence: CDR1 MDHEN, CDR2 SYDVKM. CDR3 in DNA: TGTGCCAGCAGTTCGAGCGGGAGGGCCAAGTACGAGCAGTACTTC. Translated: CASSSSGRAKYEQYF.

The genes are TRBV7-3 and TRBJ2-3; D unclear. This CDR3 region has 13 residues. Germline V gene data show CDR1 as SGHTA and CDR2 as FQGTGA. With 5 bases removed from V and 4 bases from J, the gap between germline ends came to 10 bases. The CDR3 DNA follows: TGTGCCAGCAGCATTACCCAGGCAGATACGCAGTATTTT. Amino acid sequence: CASSITQADTQYF.

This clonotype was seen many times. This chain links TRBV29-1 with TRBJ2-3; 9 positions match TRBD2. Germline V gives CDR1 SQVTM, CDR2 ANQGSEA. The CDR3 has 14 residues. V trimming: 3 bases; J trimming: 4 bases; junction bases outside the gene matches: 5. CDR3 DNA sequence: TGCAGCGTTGATTCCAGCGGGAGGTCAGATACGCAGTATTTT. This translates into CSVDSSGRSDTQYF.

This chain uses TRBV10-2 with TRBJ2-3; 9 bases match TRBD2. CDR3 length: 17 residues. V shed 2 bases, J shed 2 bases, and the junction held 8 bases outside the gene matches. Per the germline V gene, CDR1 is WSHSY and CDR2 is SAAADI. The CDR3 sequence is CASSEKGSGGVTDTQYF. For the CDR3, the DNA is TGCGCCAGCAGTGAGAAAGGTAGCGGGGGAGTCACAGATACGCAGTATTTT.

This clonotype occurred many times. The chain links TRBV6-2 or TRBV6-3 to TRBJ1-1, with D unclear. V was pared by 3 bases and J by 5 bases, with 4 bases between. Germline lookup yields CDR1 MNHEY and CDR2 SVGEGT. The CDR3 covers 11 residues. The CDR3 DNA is TGTGCCAGCAGTTATGGAACTGAAGCTTTCTTT. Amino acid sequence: CASSYGTEAFF.

The CDR3 DNA reads as TGCGCCAGCAGCCAAGCCGCAGCCGGGGGAACAGATACGCAGTATTTT. Translating it yields CASSQAAAGGTDTQYF. This chain links TRBV4-1 with TRBJ2-3, with a possible D match to TRBD2 (6 bases). The germline CDR1 and CDR2 sequences are MGHRA and YSYEKL. Trimming stripped 1 base from V and 3 bases from J, with 14 bases between. CDR3 size: 16 residues.

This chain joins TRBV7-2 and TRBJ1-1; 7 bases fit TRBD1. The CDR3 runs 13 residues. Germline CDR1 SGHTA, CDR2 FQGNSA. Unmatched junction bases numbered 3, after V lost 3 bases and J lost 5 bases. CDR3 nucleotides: TGTGCCAGCAGCTTGACAGGGAAAACTGAAGCTTTCTTT. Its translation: CASSLTGKTEAFF.

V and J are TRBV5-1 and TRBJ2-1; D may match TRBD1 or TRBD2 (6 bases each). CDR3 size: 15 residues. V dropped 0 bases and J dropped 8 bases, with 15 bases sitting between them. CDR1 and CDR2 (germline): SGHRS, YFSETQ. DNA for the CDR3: TGCGCCAGCAGCTTGGGGGGGGCTCCTAGAGATGAGCAGTTCTTC. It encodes CASSLGGAPRDEQFF.

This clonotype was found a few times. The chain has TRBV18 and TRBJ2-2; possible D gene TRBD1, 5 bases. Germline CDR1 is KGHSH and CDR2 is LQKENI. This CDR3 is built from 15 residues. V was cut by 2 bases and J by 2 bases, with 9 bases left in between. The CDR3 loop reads CASSPNRPNTGELFF. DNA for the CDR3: TGTGCCAGCTCACCAAACAGGCCTAACACCGGGGAGCTGTTTTTT.

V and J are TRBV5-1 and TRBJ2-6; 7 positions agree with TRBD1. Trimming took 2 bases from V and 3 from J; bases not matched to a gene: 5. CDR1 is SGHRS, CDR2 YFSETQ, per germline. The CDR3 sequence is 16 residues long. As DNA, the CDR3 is TGCGCCAGCAGCTTACAGGGGATGGTTGGGGCCAACGTCCTGACTTTC. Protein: CASSLQGMVGANVLTF.

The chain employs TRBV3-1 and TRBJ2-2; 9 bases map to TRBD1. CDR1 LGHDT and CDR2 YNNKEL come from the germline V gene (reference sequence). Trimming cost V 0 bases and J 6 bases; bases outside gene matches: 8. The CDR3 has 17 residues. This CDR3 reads CASSQDATGGISGELFF. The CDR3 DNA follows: TGTGCCAGCAGCCAAGATGCGACAGGGGGGATCTCCGGGGAGCTGTTTTTT.

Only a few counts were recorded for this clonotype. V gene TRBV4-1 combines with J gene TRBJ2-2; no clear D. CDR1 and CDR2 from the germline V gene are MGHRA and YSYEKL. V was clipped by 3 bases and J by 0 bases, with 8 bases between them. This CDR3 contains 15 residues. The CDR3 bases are TGCGCCAGCAGCCAGAGAGGCGCGAACACCGGGGAGCTGTTTTTT. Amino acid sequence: CASSQRGANTGELFF.